This paragraph reports one T cell receptor beta chain. Its antigen is not known. The CDR3 sequence is 14 residues long. Germline CDR1 and CDR2: SGHRS and YFSETQ. Trimming shortened V by 0 bases and J by 2 bases, and 8 bases separated the two germline ends. The data originate from a study of T cells and Merkel cell carcinoma outcomes. General study findings and limits: Repertoire plus T-cell density reportedly predicted Merkel cell carcinoma outcomes.

Sequenced by immunoSEQ multiplex PCR; TCRdb stores in-frame clones only, minus some. The repertoire holds around 14,000 clones, around nine tenths seen once, with roughly 2% in the top ten. The J gene is TRBJ1-2, the V gene TRBV5-1; D unclear. The receptor's source is a human donor with Merkel cell carcinoma. The specimen sequenced was tumor tissue from Merkel cell carcinoma. DNA of the CDR3: TGCGCCAGCAGCTTGGGCGGCGTAAACTATGGCTACACCTTC. This codes for CASSLGGVNYGYTF.